Below, 5 T cell receptor beta chains from the same sample are listed, as sequenced in a study of T-cell reconstitution after alpha-beta-depleted transplantation in children. Study results and caveats: The study reportedly traced alpha-beta T cells about two months after transplant to several hundred expanded graft clones.

These TCRs are of unknown antigen specificity. Unique molecular identifiers featured in how the TCRbeta library was prepared. TCRdb independently ran MiXCR on the PCR reads; one entry per CDR3 protein. The repertoire holds over 25,000 distinct CDR3 sequences, nearly 6.5% seen once, with 27% in the top ten. Sequencing used peripheral blood, obtained 60 days after TCRalphabeta/CD19-depleted stem cell transplant. The receptors stem from a child under two years old who had a stem cell transplant for acute myeloid leukemia, so the T cells may come from the graft donor.

There are many counts of this clonotype. J is TRBJ1-2 and V is TRBV28; D gene unclear. Germline V gene data show CDR1 as MDHEN and CDR2 as SYDVKM. The CDR3 extends over 15 amino acids. Trimming took 6 bases from V and 4 from J, leaving 18 bases between them. The CDR3 nucleotides are TGTGCCAGCAGCCTTACGATAATAAGACCCTATGGCTACACCTTC. Translation: CASSLTIIRPYGYTF.

This clonotype was found many times. This rearrangement joins TRBV29-1 to TRBJ2-2; possibly TRBD1 for D (5 bases). Trimming took 4 bases from V and 3 from J, leaving 12 bases between them. The germline V gene has CDR1 SQVTM and CDR2 ANQGSEA. The CDR3 runs to 14 residues. The CDR3 sequence: CSVGRAADTGELFF. CDR3 bases: TGCAGCGTTGGCAGGGCAGCTGACACCGGGGAGCTGTTTTTT.

This clonotype came up many times. This rearrangement joins TRBV7-9 to TRBJ2-7; perhaps D is TRBD1 or TRBD2 (5 bases each). This CDR3 has 11 amino acids. Germline loops: CDR1 SEHNR, CDR2 FQNEAQ (reference sequence). Between the trimmed V and J ends, which lost 8 bases and 10 bases, there was a span of 15 bases. Here the CDR3 DNA reads TGTGCCAGCGGCCCCTGGGGGTTTCAGTACTTC. Its translation: CASGPWGFQYF.

This clonotype occurred many times. The CDR3 DNA is TGCGCCAGCAGCACTTTGCGACAGGGAAGTGAAAAACTGTTTTTT. This codes for CASSTLRQGSEKLFF. The rearrangement uses TRBV4-3 and TRBJ1-4; 7 bases line up with TRBD1. Germline lookup yields CDR1 LGHNA and CDR2 YSLEER. The CDR3 loop spans 15 amino acids. Trimming cost V 5 bases and J 7 bases; bases outside gene matches: 10.

This clonotype was picked up many times. The chain has TRBV20-1 and TRBJ1-5; D is possibly TRBD1 (5 bases). Trimming stripped 1 base from V and 0 bases from J, with 10 bases between. The CDR3 loop spans 15 amino acids. CDR1 is DFQATT, CDR2 SNEGSKA, per germline (reference sequence). The CDR3 DNA reads TGCAGTGCTAGAGCCTGGACAAGTAGCAATCAGCCCCAGCATTTT. It yields the protein CSARAWTSSNQPQHF.